The T cell receptor beta chain described here comes from a study of blood T cells in healthy people across ages. Study results and caveats: Older age went with lower TCR beta diversity per million T cells, in a roughly linear way. A greater number of naive CD4+ cells and higher diversity distinguished long-lived donors from aged donors.

In germline, CDR1 is KGHSH, CDR2 LQKENI. This CDR3 spans 14 amino acids. V shed 3 bases and J shed 10 bases, with 16 bases lying between them. As to this clonotype: Its antigen is unidentified.

The second PCR ran 7 to 11 cycles with a sample-barcoded 5' primer and J-beta primers. Every cDNA was tagged by a template-switch adaptor with 12 random nucleotides. In TCRdb, the 5' RACE reads were re-called with MiXCR into one record per CDR3 protein. Of 1.5 million to 2 million distinct CDR3 sequences listed, roughly 27% were seen once; the top ten hold 7.7%. Every sample gave at least 5 micrograms of total RNA when it was extracted. V usage is TRBV18 and J usage is TRBJ2-1, with D hard to call. The sample was blood. This receptor was identified in a woman aged 25 to 39 in good health. The CDR3 region has the DNA TGTGCCAGCTCACCCCTCAGCGTAGCCAGGGAGCAGTTCTTC. It yields the protein CASSPLSVAREQFF.